This T cell receptor (beta chain) emerged from a study of identical twins. Only healthy Caucasians were included as donors. There are a few counts of this clonotype. Its antigen is undetermined. MiXCR was run by TCRdb on the 5' RACE reads, yielding one entry per CDR3 protein. The sample lists 650,000 to 800,000 distinct CDR3 sequences, 8.6% occurring once. Unmatched junction bases numbered 7, after V lost 6 bases and J lost 2 bases. This CDR3 has 16 residues. General study results and limits: Insertions were reduced in abundant cord blood beta clonotypes but not in memory repertoires. Donors were not followed over many years; analysis was cross-sectional.

These same records also appear under a second study, on yellow fever vaccine responses in identical twins.

This chain links TRBV12-3 or TRBV12-4 with TRBJ2-4; 10 bases match TRBD1. This clonotype was obtained from a woman younger than 35 in good health. The sequencing sample was made of PBMCs. The CDR3 sequence is CASSQEGQGPKNIQYF. The CDR3 DNA reads as TGTGCCAGCAGCCAAGAGGGACAGGGGCCCAAAAACATTCAGTACTTC.